The 4 T cell receptor beta chains below come from one sample, sequenced in a study of identical twins (dated by TCRdb to 2016 to 2017). Libraries were built with 5' RACE. The data were produced on an Illumina HiSeq 2000. TCRdb reran the public reads through fastp at Q25 and MiXCR, keeping productive beta chains. Each CDR3 protein appears once, grouped with its most common genes and DNA. This sample has hundreds of thousands of distinct CDR3 sequences in its table, and approximately 6% of those were observed once. The top ten hold about 2% of the sample. Sequencing input: naive T cells sorted from blood. The cell subset or site label of this sample denotes: cells isolated with a human naive T-cell isolation kit. Receptor source: a man aged 18 to 29 in good health.

This clonotype appeared many times. The rearrangement links TRBV3-1 to TRBJ1-2, with a tentative D call TRBD1 (6 bases). V lost 3 bases and J 0 bases, leaving 8 bases between the germline ends. CDR1 and CDR2 from the germline V gene are LGHDT and YNNKEL (reference sequence). This CDR3 is 14 amino acids long. The CDR3 here is CASSHRTANYGYTF. CDR3 coding DNA: TGTGCCAGCAGCCATCGGACAGCTAACTATGGCTACACCTTC.

This clonotype was observed at least ten times. The CDR3 bases are TGTGCCAGTAGCACTCAGCAACCCTACGAGCAGTACTTC. Translation: CASSTQQPYEQYF. The rearrangement joins TRBV12-3 or TRBV12-4 to TRBJ2-7; D is undetermined. CDR3 length: 13 amino acids. V lost 9 bases to trimming and J lost 2 bases, with 14 bases between them.

This clonotype was found many times. The V gene is TRBV11-2, the J gene TRBJ2-7; unclear D gene. The CDR3 is 14 amino acids. The germline V gene encodes CDR1 SGHAT and CDR2 FQNNGV. The V end lost 1 base, the J end lost 3 bases, and 10 bases lay between the germline ends. The CDR3 region has the DNA TGTGCCAGCAGCTTAGGGGTGGGCATCTACGAGCAGTACTTC. Residues: CASSLGVGIYEQYF.

The table lists this clonotype with many counts. V usage is TRBV4-1 and J usage is TRBJ2-1; 8 bases match TRBD2. The CDR3 is 16 amino acids. The V gene end was trimmed by 0 bases and the J gene end by 7 bases; junction bases not matched to a gene: 8. Per germline, CDR1 MGHRA and CDR2 YSYEKL. In nucleotides, the CDR3 is TGCGCCAGCAGCCAAGATGCGGGACTAGGCCTGAATGAGCAGTTCTTC. Translated, it gives CASSQDAGLGLNEQFF.